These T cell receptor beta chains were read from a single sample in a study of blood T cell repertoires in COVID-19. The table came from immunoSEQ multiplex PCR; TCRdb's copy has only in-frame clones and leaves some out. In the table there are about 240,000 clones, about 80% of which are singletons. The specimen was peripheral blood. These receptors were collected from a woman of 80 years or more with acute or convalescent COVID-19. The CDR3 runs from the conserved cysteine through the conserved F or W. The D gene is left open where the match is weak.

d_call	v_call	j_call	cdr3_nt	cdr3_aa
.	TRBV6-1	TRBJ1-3	TGTGCCAGCAGTGAAAGTTGGGGGCCTGGAAACACCATATATTTT	CASSESWGPGNTIYF
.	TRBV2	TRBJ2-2	TGTGCCAGCAGAGTACAGGGTAACGGGGAGCTGTTTTTT	CASRVQGNGELFF
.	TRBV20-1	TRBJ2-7	TGCAGTGCTAGTACCCATAGCTCCTACGAGCAGTACTTC	CSASTHSSYEQYF
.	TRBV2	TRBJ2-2	TGTGCCAGCAGTTCCTACAGGGATAGCGGGGAGCTGTTTTTT	CASSSYRDSGELFF
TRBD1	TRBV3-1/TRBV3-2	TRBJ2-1	TGTGCCAGCAGCCTGGACAGGACCCCGACCTACAATGAGCAGTTCTTC	CASSLDRTPTYNEQFF
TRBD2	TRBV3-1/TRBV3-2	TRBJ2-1	TGTGCCAGCACCCTTAGCGGGGGGTACAATGAGCAGTTCTTC	CASTLSGGYNEQFF
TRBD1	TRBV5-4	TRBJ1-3	TGTGCCAGCAGCGGGGGACAGATTGGAAACACCATATATTTT	CASSGGQIGNTIYF
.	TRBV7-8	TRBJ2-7	TGTGCCAGCAGCTTAGTTGGTAGGGGTTCCACCTACGAGCAGTACTTC	CASSLVGRGSTYEQYF
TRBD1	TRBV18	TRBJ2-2	TGTGCCAGCTCACAGGGACAGGGGACCGGGGAGCTGTTTTTT	CASSQGQGTGELFF
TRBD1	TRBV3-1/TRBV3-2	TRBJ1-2	TGTGCCAGCAGCCAAGAGACCGGGACAGGGTATGGCTACACCTTC	CASSQETGTGYGYTF
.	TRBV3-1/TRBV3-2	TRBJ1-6	TGTGCCAGCAGCCAAAATGAAGGGAGCTCCTATAATTCACCCCTCCACTTT	CASSQNEGSSYNSPLHF
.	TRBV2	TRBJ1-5	TGTGCCAGCAGGAGGTATCAGGGCGATCAGCCCCAGCATTTT	CASRRYQGDQPQHF
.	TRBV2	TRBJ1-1	TGTGCCAGCAGTGAACAGGTGAACACTGAAGCTTTCTTT	CASSEQVNTEAFF